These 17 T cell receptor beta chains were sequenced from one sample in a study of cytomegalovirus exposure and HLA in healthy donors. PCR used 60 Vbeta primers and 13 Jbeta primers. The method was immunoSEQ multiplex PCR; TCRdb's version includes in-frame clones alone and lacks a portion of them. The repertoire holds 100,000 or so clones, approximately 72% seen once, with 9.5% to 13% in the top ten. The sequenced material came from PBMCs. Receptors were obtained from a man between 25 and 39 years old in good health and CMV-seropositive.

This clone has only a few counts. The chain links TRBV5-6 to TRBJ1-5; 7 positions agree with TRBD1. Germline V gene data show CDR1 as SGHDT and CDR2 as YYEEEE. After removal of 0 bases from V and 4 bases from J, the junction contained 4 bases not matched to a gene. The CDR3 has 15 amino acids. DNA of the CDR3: TGTGCCAGCAGCTTGGGGACAGGTCTGAATCAGCCCCAGCATTTT. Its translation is CASSLGTGLNQPQHF.

CDR3 in DNA: TGTGCCAGCAGCAATTCGGGACAGGGATTCGAGCAGTACTTC. Protein sequence: CASSNSGQGFEQYF. The V call is TRBV5-5, the J call TRBJ2-7, with 9 bases aligning to TRBD1. CDR3 length: 14 amino acids. V gave up 4 bases and J gave up 6 bases; unmatched junction bases: 8. Germline CDR1 reads SGHKS; CDR2 reads YYEKEE (reference sequence).

CDR3 protein: CASSLGAGPNTGELFF. For the CDR3, the DNA is TGTGCCAGCAGTTTGGGAGCGGGGCCGAACACCGGGGAGCTGTTTTTT. The chain employs TRBV27 and TRBJ2-2; 7 bases map to TRBD2. Per germline, CDR1 MNHEY and CDR2 SMNVEV (reference sequence). The CDR3 runs 16 residues. The ends lost 3 bases at V and 0 bases at J; junction bases unmatched: 4.

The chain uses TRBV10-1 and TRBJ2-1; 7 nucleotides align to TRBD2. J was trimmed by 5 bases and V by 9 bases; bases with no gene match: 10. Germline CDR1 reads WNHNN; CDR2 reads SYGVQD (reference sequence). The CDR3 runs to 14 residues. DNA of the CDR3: TGCGCCAGTCGCCGGGGGGACGGGGACAATGAGCAGTTCTTC. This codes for CASRRGDGDNEQFF.

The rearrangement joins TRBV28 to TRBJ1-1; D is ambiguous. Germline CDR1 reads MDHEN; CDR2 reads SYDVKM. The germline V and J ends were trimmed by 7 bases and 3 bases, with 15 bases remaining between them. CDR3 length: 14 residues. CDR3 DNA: TGTGCCAGCACCCCCTCGGGGTTGGACACTGAAGCTTTCTTT. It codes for CASTPSGLDTEAFF.

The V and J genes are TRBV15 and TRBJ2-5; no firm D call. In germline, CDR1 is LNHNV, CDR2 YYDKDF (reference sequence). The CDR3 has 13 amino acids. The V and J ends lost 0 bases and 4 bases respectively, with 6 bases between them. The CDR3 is CATSRDLGETQYF. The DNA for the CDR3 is TGTGCCACCAGCAGAGATCTCGGAGAGACCCAGTACTTC.

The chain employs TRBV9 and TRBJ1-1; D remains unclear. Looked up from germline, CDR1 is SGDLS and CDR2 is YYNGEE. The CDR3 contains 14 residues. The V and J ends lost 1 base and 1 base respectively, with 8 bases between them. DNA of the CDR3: TGTGCCAGCAGCGTAACCGGCGGGAACACTGAAGCTTTCTTT. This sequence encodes CASSVTGGNTEAFF.

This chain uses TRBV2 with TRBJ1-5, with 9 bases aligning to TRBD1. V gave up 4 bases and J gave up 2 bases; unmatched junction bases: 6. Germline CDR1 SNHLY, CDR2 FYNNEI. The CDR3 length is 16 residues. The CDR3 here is CASSGPTGGGNQPQHF. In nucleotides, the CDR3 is TGTGCCAGCAGTGGCCCCACAGGGGGCGGCAATCAGCCCCAGCATTTT.

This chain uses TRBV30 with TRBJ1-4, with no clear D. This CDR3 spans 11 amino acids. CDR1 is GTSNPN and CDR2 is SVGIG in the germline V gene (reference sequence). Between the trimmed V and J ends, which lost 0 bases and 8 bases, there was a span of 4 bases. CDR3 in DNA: TGTGCCTGGAGTGTACTGGAAAAACTGTTTTTT. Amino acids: CAWSVLEKLFF.

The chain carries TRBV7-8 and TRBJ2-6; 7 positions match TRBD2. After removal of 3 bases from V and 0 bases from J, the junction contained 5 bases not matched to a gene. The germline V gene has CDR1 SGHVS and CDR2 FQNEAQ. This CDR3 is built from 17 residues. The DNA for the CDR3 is TGTGCCAGCAGCTTTATTGGGGGGGGCTCTGGGGCCAACGTCCTGACTTTC. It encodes CASSFIGGGSGANVLTF.

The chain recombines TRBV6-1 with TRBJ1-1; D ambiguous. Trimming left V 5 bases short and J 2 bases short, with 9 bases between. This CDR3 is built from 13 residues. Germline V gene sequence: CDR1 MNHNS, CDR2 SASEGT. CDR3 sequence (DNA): TGTGCCAGCAGTTTGACATTAAACACTGAAGCTTTCTTT. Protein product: CASSLTLNTEAFF.

The chain's CDR3 is CASSPRSMGANQPQHF. DNA of the CDR3: TGTGCCAGCAGCCCCCGGTCCATGGGGGCAAATCAGCCCCAGCATTTT. The chain joins TRBV27 to TRBJ1-5; weak D call: TRBD1 (6 bases). The CDR3 consists of 16 residues. Germline CDR1 is MNHEY and CDR2 is SMNVEV (reference sequence). Trimming removed 6 bases at V and 4 bases at J, with 19 bases between.

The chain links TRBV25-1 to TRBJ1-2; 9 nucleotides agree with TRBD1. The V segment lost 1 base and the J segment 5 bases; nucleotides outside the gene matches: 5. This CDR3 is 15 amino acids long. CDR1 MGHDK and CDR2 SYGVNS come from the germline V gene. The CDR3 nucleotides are TGTGCCAGCAGTGAATTCGGGACAGGGCAATATGGCTACACCTTC. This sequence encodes CASSEFGTGQYGYTF.

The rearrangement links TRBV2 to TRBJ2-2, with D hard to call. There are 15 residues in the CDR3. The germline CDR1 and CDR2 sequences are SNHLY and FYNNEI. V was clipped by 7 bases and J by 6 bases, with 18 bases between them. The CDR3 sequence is CASTVSARTAGELFF. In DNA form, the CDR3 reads TGTGCCAGCACAGTCAGTGCTAGAACCGCCGGGGAGCTGTTTTTT.

CDR3 sequence: CASSPGGGTSYEQYF. The CDR3 nucleotides read TGTGCCAGCTCACCAGGCGGGGGGACCTCCTACGAGCAGTACTTC. The J gene is TRBJ2-7, the V gene TRBV18, with TRBD2 identical over 8 bases. This CDR3 spans 15 amino acids. Germline values: CDR1 KGHSH, CDR2 LQKENI. V lost 2 bases and J lost 0; bases outside the gene matches: 3. The variable domain in full, with the rest retrieved from reference TRBV18 and TRBJ2-7, is NAGVMQNPRHLVRRRGQEARLRCSPMKGHSHVYWYRQLPEEGLKFMVYLQKENIIDESGMPKERFSAEFPKEGPSILRIQQVVRGDSAAYFCASSPGGGTSYEQYFGPGTRLTVT.

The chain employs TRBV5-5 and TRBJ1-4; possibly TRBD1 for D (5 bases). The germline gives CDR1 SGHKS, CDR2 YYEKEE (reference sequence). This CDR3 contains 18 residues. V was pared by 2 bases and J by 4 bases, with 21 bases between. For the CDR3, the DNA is TGTGCCAGCAGCTTTTCCGGGGGTATGCAACCGGTTAATGAAAAACTGTTTTTT. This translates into CASSFSGGMQPVNEKLFF.

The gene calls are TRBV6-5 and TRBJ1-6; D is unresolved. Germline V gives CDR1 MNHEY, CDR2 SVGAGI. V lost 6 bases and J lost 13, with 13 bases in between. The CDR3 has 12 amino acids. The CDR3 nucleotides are TGTGCCAGCAGCTCACCGTTTGGCCCCCTCCACTTT. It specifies CASSSPFGPLHF.